These 20 T cell receptor beta chains were all obtained from the same sample, sequenced in a study of CD8 T cells in Susac syndrome. Roughly 0.45 to 1 ug RNA was reverse transcribed with random hexamers. TCRdb independently ran MiXCR on the immunoSEQ multiplex PCR reads; one entry per CDR3 protein. Of more than 85,000 distinct CDR3 sequences listed, around 94% are singletons. Sequencing used CD4+ T cells from PBMCs. The receptors here all came from a human donor with Susac syndrome.

J is TRBJ1-5 and V is TRBV3-1; D is undetermined. This CDR3 comprises 13 residues. Germline V gene sequence: CDR1 LGHDT, CDR2 YNNKEL (reference sequence). V gave up 0 bases and J gave up 5 bases, with 5 bases separating them. The chain's CDR3 is CASSQDLHQPQHF. The CDR3 coding sequence is TGTGCCAGCAGCCAAGACTTACATCAGCCCCAGCATTTT.

The chain has TRBV12-3 or TRBV12-4 and TRBJ2-6; D is unclear. Trimming took 3 bases from V and 4 from J, leaving 16 bases between them. This CDR3 comprises 17 residues. In nucleotides, the CDR3 is TGTGCCAGCAGTTTGCCCCGTGGCCTGGGAGGGGCCAACGTCCTGACTTTC. It yields the protein CASSLPRGLGGANVLTF.

This chain connects TRBV28 to TRBJ1-4; maybe TRBD1 (6 bases). The germline V gene has CDR1 MDHEN and CDR2 SYDVKM. The CDR3 totals 14 residues. V was pared by 5 bases and J by 5 bases, with 12 bases between. As DNA, the CDR3 is TGTGCCAGCAGTGTGACAGGAGTCAATGAAAAACTGTTTTTT. Translated: CASSVTGVNEKLFF.

V is TRBV29-1 and J is TRBJ2-7; TRBD1 agrees at 10 bases. This CDR3 is built from 13 residues. Germline V CDR1 and CDR2: SQVTM, ANQGSEA. J was trimmed by 6 bases and V by 7 bases; bases with no gene match: 9. The CDR3 protein is CSAERTGGLEQYF. For the CDR3, the DNA is TGCAGCGCGGAGCGGACAGGGGGGCTCGAGCAGTACTTC.

V gene TRBV30 combines with J gene TRBJ2-5, with 10 bases matching TRBD1. The CDR3 has 13 residues. Germline V gene lookup returns CDR1 GTSNPN and CDR2 SVGIG (reference sequence). V was pared by 8 bases and J by 5 bases, with 8 bases of the junction left unmatched. The CDR3 bases are TGTGCCCTGGAGACAGGGGGCGCCGAGACCCAGTACTTC. Residues: CALETGGAETQYF.

This rearrangement joins TRBV6-2 or TRBV6-3 to TRBJ2-7; perhaps TRBD2 as D (6 bases). The CDR3 runs 16 residues. Trimming removed 7 bases from V and 2 bases from J, with 21 bases in between. Germline-derived CDR1 and CDR2 are MNHEY and SVGEGT. CDR3: CASNTGRLIRPYEQYF. The CDR3 DNA reads as TGTGCCAGCAACACGGGGAGGCTGATCCGGCCCTACGAGCAGTACTTC.

The V call is TRBV9, the J call TRBJ2-7, with 7 bases fitting TRBD1. CDR1 and CDR2 from the germline V gene are SGDLS and YYNGEE. CDR3 size: 11 residues. Losses at the gene ends were 7 bases for V and 4 bases for J; bases not matched to a gene: 2. The CDR3 DNA reads TGTGCCAGCGGGACAGAATACGAGCAGTACTTC. It codes for CASGTEYEQYF.

This clonotype was observed a single time. V gene TRBV19 combines with J gene TRBJ2-1; D unclear. This CDR3 region has 12 residues. Deletions cut 3 bases from V and 11 bases from J, with 11 bases between. Germline CDR1 and CDR2: LNHDA and SQIVND (reference sequence). CDR3 region: CASSIEDTQQFF. CDR3 bases: TGTGCCAGTAGTATCGAAGACACACAGCAGTTCTTC.

The rearrangement joins TRBV29-1 to TRBJ1-2; 8 nucleotides match TRBD1. The V gene's germline CDR1 is SQVTM and CDR2 ANQGSEA. This CDR3 comprises 14 residues. With V trimmed by 6 bases and J by 4 bases, 10 bases remained unmatched. DNA for the CDR3: TGCAGCGTCCCTGGGACAGGTTTTGGCTATGGCTACACCTTC. This sequence encodes CSVPGTGFGYGYTF.

The rearrangement joins TRBV6-4 to TRBJ2-3, with TRBD1 matching 7 bases. Per the germline V gene, CDR1 is MRHNA and CDR2 is SNTAGT. With V trimmed by 8 bases and J by 1 base, 3 bases remained unmatched. The CDR3 totals 13 residues. The CDR3 loop is CASRDSGTDTQYF. In DNA form, the CDR3 reads TGTGCCAGCCGGGACAGTGGCACAGATACGCAGTATTTT.

The chain has TRBV3-1 and TRBJ1-6; weak D call: TRBD1 (6 bases). The CDR3 covers 16 residues. Germline V gene lookup returns CDR1 LGHDT and CDR2 YNNKEL (reference sequence). V was cut by 1 base and J by 8 bases, with 15 bases left in between. The DNA of the CDR3 is TGTGCCAGCAGCCAAGGGGGAGGGACAACCGATTCACCCCTCCACTTT. It yields the protein CASSQGGGTTDSPLHF.

This clonotype was found once. The V gene is TRBV15, the J gene TRBJ1-1; possibly TRBD1 for D (5 bases). The CDR3 runs 15 residues. Germline CDR1 reads LNHNV; CDR2 reads YYDKDF (reference sequence). Trimming cost V 2 bases and J 3 bases, with 13 bases left between them. CDR3 sequence (DNA): TGTGCCACCAGCAGATTTACCGGGACGGACACTGAAGCTTTCTTT. The encoded protein is CATSRFTGTDTEAFF.

The chain's CDR3 is CASSQDRGLASREQFF. The CDR3 bases are TGTGCCAGCAGCCAAGACCGGGGACTAGCCTCACGGGAGCAGTTCTTC. This chain joins TRBV14 and TRBJ2-1, with TRBD2 matching 9 bases. V dropped 0 bases and J dropped 10; count of bases not matched to a gene: 10. Germline V CDR1 and CDR2: SGHDN, FVKESK. CDR3 length: 16 amino acids.

J is TRBJ1-6 and V is TRBV20-1; 8 bases fit TRBD1. V gave up 5 bases and J gave up 9 bases; unmatched junction bases: 6. Germline loops: CDR1 DFQATT, CDR2 SNEGSKA (reference sequence). The length of the CDR3 is 13 residues. The CDR3, as DNA: TGCAGTGCTCGACAGGGGAAAATTTCACCCCTCCACTTT. This gives the protein CSARQGKISPLHF.

V is TRBV12-3 or TRBV12-4 and J is TRBJ2-1; 8 nucleotides line up with TRBD2. The CDR3 extends over 16 amino acids. V shed 3 bases and J 2 bases; nucleotides not matched to a gene: 6. Here the CDR3 reads CASSFGGAVTYNEQFF. CDR3 DNA: TGTGCCAGCAGTTTCGGGGGGGCCGTAACCTACAATGAGCAGTTCTTC.

The chain combines TRBV28 with TRBJ1-2; 8 bases fit TRBD1. Per germline, CDR1 MDHEN and CDR2 SYDVKM. The CDR3 loop spans 15 amino acids. V lost 7 bases and J lost 6; bases outside the gene matches: 13. CDR3 residues: CASIPGDRLWDGYTF. The DNA for the CDR3 is TGTGCCAGCATTCCCGGGGACAGGCTATGGGATGGCTACACCTTC.

The V and J genes are TRBV11-2 and TRBJ2-3; TRBD2 matches at 8 bases. Germline CDR1 is SGHAT and CDR2 is FQNNGV. The CDR3 has 14 residues. The trim removed 9 bases at V and 2 bases at J, leaving 7 bases unmatched. For the CDR3, the DNA is TGTGCCAGTATCGGGGGGGTTTACACAGATACGCAGTATTTT. Encoded protein: CASIGGVYTDTQYF.

This clonotype was detected once. The chain uses TRBV29-1 and TRBJ2-6; TRBD1 matches 9 bases. Trimming at V came to 2 bases and at J to 12 bases, leaving 5 bases not matched to a gene. Germline values: CDR1 SQVTM, CDR2 ANQGSEA. The CDR3 spans 13 residues. CDR3 loop: CSVERTGEGVLTF. DNA for the CDR3: TGCAGCGTTGAACGGACAGGGGAAGGCGTCCTGACTTTC.

The rearrangement links TRBV28 to TRBJ1-5; weak D call: TRBD1 (5 bases). CDR3 length equals 17 residues. The V gene lost 2 bases and the J gene lost 2 bases, with 16 bases spanning the gap. CDR1 is MDHEN, CDR2 SYDVKM, per germline. The DNA of the CDR3 is TGTGCCAGCAGTTTACCCGGGACGGCCTTAGGCAATCAGCCCCAGCATTTT. Translating gives CASSLPGTALGNQPQHF.

This clonotype showed up just once. This rearrangement joins TRBV20-1 to TRBJ2-1; 7 bases fit TRBD1. This CDR3 contains 11 residues. The trim removed 6 bases at V and 5 bases at J, leaving 1 base unmatched. Germline assignment: CDR1 DFQATT and CDR2 SNEGSKA (reference sequence). The CDR3 DNA sequence: TGCAGTGCCCAGGGGGACAATGAGCAGTTCTTC. Its translation is CSAQGDNEQFF.